This passage covers 30 T cell receptor beta chains from one sample sequenced in a study of T cells expressing NK-cell markers. One entry per CDR3 protein, without DNA, is what TCRdb gives after re-calling the 5' RACE reads. The sample has 350,000 to 450,000 distinct CDR3 sequences, and its top ten clones hold 5.2%. The sequenced sample was blood T cells: a sorted CD56 or NKG2C T cell subset, CD4+ or CD8+ T cells, or bulk PBMC T cells (not recorded which). All receptors derive from a man aged 18-70 years in good health.

The gene calls are TRBV5-3 and TRBJ2-1. TRBV5-3 is identified as an open reading frame with a role that is uncertain. The CDR3 is 13 residues long. The CDR3 sequence is CARSLAERGLQFF.

This chain uses TRBV20-1 with TRBJ2-1; TCRdb returns TRBD1, unconfirmable since there is no DNA. Per the germline V gene, CDR1 is DFQATT and CDR2 is SNEGSKA (reference sequence). The CDR3 runs to 14 residues. This CDR3 is CSASRPGWGNEQFF.

The CDR3 sequence is CASTRGGGGTDTQYF. This chain connects TRBV6-1 to TRBJ2-3; TCRdb names TRBD2, which stays unverified in the absence of DNA. The CDR3 consists of 15 residues. Per germline, CDR1 MNHNS and CDR2 SASEGT.

The gene calls are TRBV5-1 and TRBJ1-2. This CDR3 is 14 amino acids long. The germline V gene encodes CDR1 SGHRS and CDR2 YFSETQ. The CDR3 region is CASSFEQSDYGYTF.

The chain carries TRBV7-8 and TRBJ2-5; TCRdb selects TRBD2, and the lack of DNA leaves this call unchecked. The CDR3 runs to 18 residues. Germline CDR1 is SGHVS and CDR2 is FQNEAQ. CDR3 sequence: CASSTRGGAGLSLETQYF.

The chain employs TRBV3-1 and TRBJ1-1; TCRdb's D gene call, TRBD1, goes unchecked for lack of DNA. This CDR3 region has 17 residues. The germline CDR1 and CDR2 sequences are LGHDT and YNNKEL (reference sequence). CDR3 residues: CASSLLGGVPRDAEAFF.

This chain joins TRBV4-2 and TRBJ1-2; TCRdb reports TRBD1, a call that lacks DNA to check it against. The germline V gene encodes CDR1 LGHNA and CDR2 YNFKEQ. The length of the CDR3 is 15 residues. The CDR3 region is CASSQPGQANYGYTF.

The chain employs TRBV12-3 or TRBV12-4 and TRBJ2-1; TCRdb calls TRBD1, which cannot be checked without DNA. The CDR3 is made up of 15 amino acids. The CDR3 is CASSSGQGAGHEQFF.

The chain is built from TRBV4-1 and TRBJ1-5; there is no DNA to check the TCRdb D call of TRBD1. CDR3 length equals 15 residues. The germline V gene encodes CDR1 MGHRA and CDR2 YSYEKL. CDR3: CASSPTGDYNQPQHF.

The rearrangement links TRBV20-1 to TRBJ2-3; TCRdb proposes TRBD2, but this gene call is untestable without DNA. Germline assignment: CDR1 DFQATT and CDR2 SNEGSKA (reference sequence). This CDR3 contains 14 residues. The CDR3 loop is CSASRPPVSDTQYF.

The chain employs TRBV4-2 and TRBJ2-2. CDR1 is LGHNA and CDR2 is YNFKEQ in the germline V gene. This CDR3 has 14 residues. The CDR3 is CASSQGIRTGELFF.

CDR3 region: CATSDSRRGPQGNEQFF. The chain joins TRBV24-1 to TRBJ2-1; as DNA is missing, the TRBD1 call by TCRdb cannot be tested. This CDR3 is built from 17 residues. The germline V gene encodes CDR1 KGHDR and CDR2 SFDVKD.

The J gene is TRBJ2-7, the V gene TRBV21-1; TCRdb calls TRBD1, which cannot be checked without DNA. TRBV21-1 is a pseudogene. The CDR3 is made up of 20 amino acids. The CDR3: CASSKYPLYRGRRDPYEQYF.

The rearrangement links TRBV7-2 to TRBJ1-6; the TRBD1 assignment by TCRdb is unverifiable without DNA. Germline CDR1 is SGHTA and CDR2 is FQGNSA. The CDR3 contains 15 residues. CDR3 sequence reads: CASSWDRVSGSPLHF.

This rearrangement joins TRBV7-8 to TRBJ2-1; TCRdb picks TRBD2, but there is no DNA to check that call. CDR1 is SGHVS, CDR2 FQNEAQ, per germline. CDR3 length: 13 amino acids. CDR3 residues: CASSLVAGGIKFF. The variable domain in full, completed from reference TRBV7-8 and TRBJ2-1, reads GAGVSQSPRYKVAKRGQDVALRCDPISGHVSLFWYQQALGQGPEFLTYFQNEAQLDKSGLPSDRFFAERPEGSVSTLKIQRTQQEDSAVYLCASSLVAGGIKFFGPGTRLTVL.

The genes are TRBV14 and TRBJ1-5; TCRdb's D call, TRBD1, is unchecked because there is no DNA. The CDR3 is 16 residues long. The germline CDR1 and CDR2 sequences are SGHDN and FVKESK. The CDR3 spells CASSQGRVGSNQPQHF.

The chain has TRBV12-3 or TRBV12-4 and TRBJ2-1; TCRdb designates TRBD1, a call that cannot be tested without DNA. The CDR3 contains 16 residues. CDR3 sequence: CASRGGGVGSYNEQFF.

The chain joins TRBV12-3 or TRBV12-4 to TRBJ1-1. The CDR3 runs to 13 residues. The CDR3 sequence is CASSAQGNTEAFF.

The chain employs TRBV30 and TRBJ2-3; TCRdb selects TRBD2, and the lack of DNA leaves this call unchecked. The CDR3 extends over 17 amino acids. CDR1 and CDR2 from the germline V gene are GTSNPN and SVGIG (reference sequence). This chain's CDR3 is CARRGSGGYKTPDTQYF.

CDR3 sequence reads: CASSLVTGKGYEQYF. This chain connects TRBV7-9 to TRBJ2-7; the D call of TRBD1 rests on TCRdb alone, since no DNA is present to check it. The CDR3 length is 15 residues. Germline V gene sequence: CDR1 SEHNR, CDR2 FQNEAQ (reference sequence).

V usage is TRBV25-1 and J usage is TRBJ1-6; TCRdb lists TRBD1, though no DNA is available to test this call. Looked up from germline, CDR1 is MGHDK and CDR2 is SYGVNS. The CDR3 totals 14 residues. CDR3 in amino acids: CASSGQAGNSPLHF.

The chain combines TRBV3-1 with TRBJ2-5; the TRBD1 assignment by TCRdb is unverifiable without DNA. Germline values: CDR1 LGHDT, CDR2 YNNKEL (reference sequence). The CDR3 is 13 amino acids. The CDR3 protein is CASSLQSGGPQYF.

J is TRBJ2-3 and V is TRBV2; absent DNA, TCRdb's TRBD1 call cannot be checked. CDR3 size: 15 residues. The germline V gene encodes CDR1 SNHLY and CDR2 FYNNEI. Here the CDR3 reads CASSVEGTPADTQYF.

This chain connects TRBV11-1 to TRBJ2-5; the TCRdb call, TRBD1, lacks DNA for checking. The germline V gene encodes CDR1 SGHAT and CDR2 FQDESV (reference sequence). The CDR3 runs to 17 residues. The chain's CDR3 is CASSLAPDFERKETQYF.

The chain has TRBV6-1 and TRBJ2-3; TCRdb's D call of TRBD1 is untestable without DNA. The germline V gene has CDR1 MNHNS and CDR2 SASEGT. This CDR3 has 17 residues. The CDR3 is CASSSRDRGKFADTQYF.

This sequence joins TRBV2 and TRBJ1-1. CDR3 length: 13 residues. In germline, CDR1 is SNHLY, CDR2 FYNNEI. This CDR3 reads CASRDGFLAEAFF.

The J gene is TRBJ1-1, the V gene TRBV20-1; TCRdb returns TRBD1, unconfirmable since there is no DNA. Looked up from germline, CDR1 is DFQATT and CDR2 is SNEGSKA (reference sequence). This CDR3 region has 11 residues. CDR3 sequence reads: CSASRRGLAFF.

The rearrangement joins TRBV7-2 to TRBJ2-2; TCRdb gives TRBD1 as the D gene, but with no DNA this cannot be confirmed. The CDR3 sequence is 16 residues long. Germline lookup yields CDR1 SGHTA and CDR2 FQGNSA. This CDR3 is CASSPPGRRATGELFF. Variable domain in full (rest from reference TRBV7-2 and TRBJ2-2): GAGVSQSPSNKVTEKGKDVELRCDPISGHTALYWYRQSLGQGLEFLIYFQGNSAPDKSGLPSDRFSAERTGGSVSTLTIQRTQQEDSAVYLCASSPPGRRATGELFFGEGSRLTVL.

The rearrangement joins TRBV2 to TRBJ2-3. This CDR3 is 13 amino acids long. Germline V gene sequence: CDR1 SNHLY, CDR2 FYNNEI. The CDR3 sequence: CASSERLTDTQYF.

The J gene is TRBJ2-7, the V gene TRBV29-1; absent DNA, TCRdb's TRBD1 call cannot be checked. CDR3 length: 13 amino acids. The germline V gene encodes CDR1 SQVTM and CDR2 ANQGSEA. CDR3 sequence: CSGGTGQSYEQYF.